The T cell receptor beta chain under discussion was sequenced for a study of shared clonotypes between healthy human individuals. This table comes from immunoSEQ multiplex PCR, and its TCRdb copy is limited to in-frame clones, with some not included. The sample has a few hundred thousand clones, about 95% seen once. Naive CD8 cells lacked CD45RO, underwent positive selection for CCR7 and left out terminally differentiated effector memory CD45RA+ cells. The sample was naive CD8+ T cells sorted from blood. The sequence came from a young woman in good health.

CDR3 nucleotide sequence: TGTGCCAGCAGCTTAACTACCCCGAACACTGAAGCTTTCTTT. Its protein is CASSLTTPNTEAFF. This sequence joins TRBV7-9 and TRBJ1-1, with D unresolved. Deletions cut 2 bases from V and 1 base from J, with 8 bases between. Germline CDR1 reads SEHNR; CDR2 reads FQNEAQ (reference sequence). CDR3 length: 14 residues.